The T cell receptor beta chain described here comes from a study of siplizumab effects on memory and regulatory T cells. Findings of the study overall: Confirmation was lacking for the suppressive function of proliferating Tregs derived from siplizumab cultures. Neither a naive nor a memory phenotype was assignable to roughly 75-97% of proliferating CD4+ or CD8+ clones. Some alloreactive sequences were traceable to unstimulated CD4+ memory cells, and siplizumab significantly reduced them.

Concerning this clone itself: The antigen is not known.

The CDR3 consists of 12 residues. Looked up from germline, CDR1 is MNHEY and CDR2 is SVGAGI. After removal of 5 bases from V and 8 bases from J, the junction contained 6 bases not matched to a gene. Around 100,000 TCR templates per sample were assayed. The data were produced by immunoSEQ multiplex PCR, yet TCRdb's version contains in-frame clones alone and is incomplete. Altogether more than 90,000 clones are present, about 93% being singletons, with the ten largest covering approximately 1.5%. The sequenced sample consisted of non-Treg CD4+ T cells sorted from blood. This receptor was taken from a human donor in good health. J is TRBJ2-7 and V is TRBV6-5, with 7 nucleotides matching TRBD1. The CDR3 nucleotides are TGTGCCAGCAGTCTGACAGGGTACAAGCAGTACTTC. Translation: CASSLTGYKQYF.